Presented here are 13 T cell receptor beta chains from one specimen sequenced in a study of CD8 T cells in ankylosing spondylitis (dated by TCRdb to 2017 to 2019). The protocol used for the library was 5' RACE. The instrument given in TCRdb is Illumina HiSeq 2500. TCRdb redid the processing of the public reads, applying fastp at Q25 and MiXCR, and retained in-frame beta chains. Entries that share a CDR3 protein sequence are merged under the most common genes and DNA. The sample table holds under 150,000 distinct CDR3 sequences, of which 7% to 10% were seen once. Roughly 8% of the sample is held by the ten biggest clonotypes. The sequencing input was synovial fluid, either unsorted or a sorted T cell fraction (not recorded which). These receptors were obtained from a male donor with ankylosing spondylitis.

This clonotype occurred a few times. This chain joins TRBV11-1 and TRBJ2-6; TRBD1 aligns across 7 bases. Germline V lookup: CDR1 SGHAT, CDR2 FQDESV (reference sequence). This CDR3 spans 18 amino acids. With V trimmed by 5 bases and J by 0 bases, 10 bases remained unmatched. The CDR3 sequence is CASSPVGQAASGANVLTF. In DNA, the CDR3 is TGTGCCAGCAGCCCGGTTGGACAGGCAGCCTCTGGGGCCAACGTCCTGACTTTC.

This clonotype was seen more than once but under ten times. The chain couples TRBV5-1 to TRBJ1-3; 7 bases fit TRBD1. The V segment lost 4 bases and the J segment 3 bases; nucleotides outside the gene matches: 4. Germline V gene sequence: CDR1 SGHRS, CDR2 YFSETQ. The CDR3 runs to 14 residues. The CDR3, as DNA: TGCGCCAGCAGCGATGACAGGGTTGGAAACACCATATATTTT. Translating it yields CASSDDRVGNTIYF.

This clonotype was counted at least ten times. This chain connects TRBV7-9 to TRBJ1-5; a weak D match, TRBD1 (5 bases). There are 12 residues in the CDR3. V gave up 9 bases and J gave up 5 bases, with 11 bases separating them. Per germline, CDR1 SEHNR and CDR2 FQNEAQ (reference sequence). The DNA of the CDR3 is TGTGCCAGTAGTCGGGGGGATCAGCCCCAGCATTTT. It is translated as CASSRGDQPQHF.

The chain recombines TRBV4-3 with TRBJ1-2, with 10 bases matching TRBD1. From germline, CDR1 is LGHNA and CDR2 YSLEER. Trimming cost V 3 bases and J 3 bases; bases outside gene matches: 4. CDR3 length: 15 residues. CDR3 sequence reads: CASSQGQGSYYGYTF. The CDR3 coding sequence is TGCGCCAGCAGCCAGGGACAGGGGTCCTACTATGGCTACACCTTC.

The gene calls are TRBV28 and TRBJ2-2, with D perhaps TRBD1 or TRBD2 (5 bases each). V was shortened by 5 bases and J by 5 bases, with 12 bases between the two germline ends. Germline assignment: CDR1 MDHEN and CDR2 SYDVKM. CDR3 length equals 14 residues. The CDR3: CASSPAGGTGELFF. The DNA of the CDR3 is TGTGCCAGCAGTCCGGCTGGGGGAACCGGGGAGCTGTTTTTT.

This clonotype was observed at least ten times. CDR3 protein: CASSLWDEQYF. The CDR3 DNA is TGTGCCAGCAGTTTATGGGACGAGCAGTACTTC. This chain connects TRBV28 to TRBJ2-7, with D uncertain. The CDR3 sequence is 11 residues long. V gave up 0 bases and J gave up 5 bases, with 2 bases separating them. The V gene's germline CDR1 is MDHEN and CDR2 SYDVKM.

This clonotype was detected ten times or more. CDR3 residues: CASSQEDRATYTF. In nucleotides, the CDR3 is TGTGCCAGCAGCCAAGAGGACAGGGCTACCTACACCTTC. The chain joins TRBV3-1 to TRBJ1-2; 8 bases fit TRBD1. After removal of 0 bases from V and 10 bases from J, the junction contained 4 bases not matched to a gene. This CDR3 has 13 amino acids. The germline V gene has CDR1 LGHDT and CDR2 YNNKEL (reference sequence).

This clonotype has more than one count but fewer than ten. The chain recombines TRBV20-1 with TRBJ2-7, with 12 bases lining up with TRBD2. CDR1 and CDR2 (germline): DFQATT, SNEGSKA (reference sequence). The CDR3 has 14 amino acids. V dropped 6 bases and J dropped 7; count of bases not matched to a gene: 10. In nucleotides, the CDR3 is TGCAGTGCCCCGACTAGCGGGGGCTTAGGTGAGCAGTACTTC. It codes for CSAPTSGGLGEQYF.

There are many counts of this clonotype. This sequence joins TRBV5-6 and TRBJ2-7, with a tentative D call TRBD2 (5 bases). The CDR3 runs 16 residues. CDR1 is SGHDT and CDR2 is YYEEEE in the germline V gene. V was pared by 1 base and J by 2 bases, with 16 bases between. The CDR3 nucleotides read TGTGCCAGCAGCTTGTCTGTTGCTACTAGACCCTACGAGCAGTACTTC. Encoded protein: CASSLSVATRPYEQYF. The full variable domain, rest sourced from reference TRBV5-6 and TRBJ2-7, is DAGVTQSPTHLIKTRGQQVTLRCSPKSGHDTVSWYQQALGQGPQFIFQYYEEEERQRGNFPDRFSGHQFPNYSSELNVNALLLGDSALYLCASSLSVATRPYEQYFGPGTRLTVT.

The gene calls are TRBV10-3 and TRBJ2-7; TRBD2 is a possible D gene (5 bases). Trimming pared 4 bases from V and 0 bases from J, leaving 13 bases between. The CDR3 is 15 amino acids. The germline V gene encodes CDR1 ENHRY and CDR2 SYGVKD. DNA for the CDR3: TGTGCCATCAGTGTCCGGGGTCTAAGCTCCTACGAGCAGTACTTC. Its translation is CAISVRGLSSYEQYF.

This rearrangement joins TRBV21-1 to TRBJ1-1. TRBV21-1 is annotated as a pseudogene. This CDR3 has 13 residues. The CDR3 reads CASSKDPHTEAFF. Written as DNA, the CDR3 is TGTGCCAGCAGCAAAGATCCACACACTGAAGCTTTCTTT.

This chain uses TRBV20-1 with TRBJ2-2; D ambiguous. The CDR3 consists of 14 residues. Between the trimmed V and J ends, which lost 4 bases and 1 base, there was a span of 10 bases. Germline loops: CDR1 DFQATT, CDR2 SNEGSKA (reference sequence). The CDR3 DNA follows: TGCAGTGCTAAGGGATCCTTGAACACCGGGGAGCTGTTTTTT. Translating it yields CSAKGSLNTGELFF.

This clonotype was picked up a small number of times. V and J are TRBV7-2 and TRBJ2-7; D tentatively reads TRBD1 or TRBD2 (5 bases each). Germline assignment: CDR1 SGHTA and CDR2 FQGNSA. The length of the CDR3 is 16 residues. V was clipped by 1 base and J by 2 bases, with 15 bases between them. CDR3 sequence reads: CASSLGAGTGTYEQYF. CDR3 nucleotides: TGTGCCAGCAGCTTAGGGGCCGGGACGGGTACCTACGAGCAGTACTTC.